This T cell receptor (beta chain) was recovered during a study of beta chain features in type 1 diabetes. Study information: Healthy donors, compared against patients, showed similar age, gender and cell yields.

CDR3 length: 17 residues. Germline-derived CDR1 and CDR2 are SEHNR and FQNEAQ (reference sequence). V lost 5 bases to trimming and J lost 0 bases; unmatched junction nucleotides: 8. Expressed TCRB transcripts were sequenced because the entire RNA isolate underwent reverse transcription. The data were produced by immunoSEQ multiplex PCR, yet TCRdb's version contains in-frame clones alone and is incomplete. The sample has a few hundred thousand clones, 11% seen once. The gene calls are TRBV7-9 and TRBJ2-7; TRBD2 matches 12 bases. The material sequenced was naive CD4+ T cells from blood. The source of this sequence is a woman in her twenties or thirties in good health. CDR3 region: CASSSASGRGASYEQYF. CDR3 in DNA: TGTGCCAGCAGCAGTGCTAGCGGGAGGGGGGCCTCCTACGAGCAGTACTTC.